The clone carrying this TCR beta chain came up once. Its antigen is not identified. Assay runs were performed at deep level. The DNA input per sorted-subset replicate PCR was roughly 210 ng, corresponding to 25,000 to 30,000 T cell genomes. Profiled with immunoSEQ multiplex PCR; TCRdb holds only in-frame clones, not every one. The sample yields around 2,000,000 clones, approximately 94% seen once. The CDR3 length is 14 residues. Germline V CDR1 and CDR2: SQVTM, ANQGSEA. Trimming shortened V by 2 bases and J by 2 bases, and 13 bases separated the two germline ends. This sample stems from a study of shared clonotypes between healthy human individuals. Overall study context: Three plates were used per donor for CD4 naive, three for CD4 memory, two for CD8 naive and one for CD8 memory.

General study findings and limits: Naive subsets typically showed greater estimated richness than memory subsets.

Positively selected for CCR7, the CD45RO-negative cells used as naive CD8 cells excluded terminally differentiated effector memory CD45RA+ cells. The source material was naive CD8+ T cells from PBMCs. The TCR sequence derives from a young man in good health. Some clones in this sample may be carry-over from other donors' samples. V gene TRBV29-1 combines with J gene TRBJ2-7; D ambiguous. This CDR3 is CSVERPDHPYEQYF. The DNA of the CDR3 is TGCAGCGTTGAACGGCCAGATCACCCCTACGAGCAGTACTTC.